One sample yielded the 31 T cell receptor beta chains listed below, sequenced in a study of blood T cell repertoires in COVID-19. Sequenced by immunoSEQ multiplex PCR; TCRdb stores in-frame clones only, minus some. Altogether tens of thousands of clones are present, 91% being singletons, with the ten largest covering 4.5% to 7%. Specimen: peripheral blood. These receptor sequences come from a woman aged 80 or over with acute or convalescent COVID-19.

The rearrangement uses TRBV30 and TRBJ1-3, with a possible D match to TRBD1 (6 bases). This CDR3 is built from 14 residues. Germline assignment: CDR1 GTSNPN and CDR2 SVGIG (reference sequence). The V end lost 0 bases, the J end lost 0 bases, and 6 bases lay between the germline ends. The CDR3 nucleotides read TGTGCCTGGAGTGTAGGGGGCTCTGGAAACACCATATATTTT. Residues: CAWSVGGSGNTIYF. Supplemented by reference TRBV30 and TRBJ1-3, the full variable domain reads SQTIHQWPATLVQPVGSPLSLECTVEGTSNPNLYWYRQAAGRGLQLLFYSVGIGQISSEVPQNLSASRPQDRQFILSSKKLLLSDSGFYLCAWSVGGSGNTIYFGEGSWLTVV.

The CDR3 loop reads CASSSTGGGVDTQYF. CDR3 in DNA: TGTGCCAGCAGCTCGACAGGGGGCGGTGTAGATACGCAGTATTTT. This chain joins TRBV28 and TRBJ2-3, with 10 bases lining up with TRBD1. Germline trimming cut 6 bases from V and 5 bases from J; bases unmatched to any gene: 8. The CDR3 has 15 amino acids. The germline CDR1 and CDR2 sequences are MDHEN and SYDVKM. Variable domain in full (rest from reference TRBV28 and TRBJ2-3): DVKVTQSSRYLVKRTGEKVFLECVQDMDHENMFWYRQDPGLGLRLIYFSYDVKMKEKGDIPEGYSVSREKKERFSLILESASTNQTSMYLCASSSTGGGVDTQYFGPGTRLTVL.

The chain recombines TRBV5-6 with TRBJ2-2, with TRBD2 as a possible D gene (7 bases). CDR1 is SGHDT and CDR2 is YYEEEE in the germline V gene. CDR3 size: 15 residues. V dropped 2 bases and J dropped 3 bases, with 11 bases sitting between them. The CDR3 loop reads CASSFGGRYTGELFF. Here the CDR3 DNA reads TGTGCCAGCAGCTTCGGGGGGCGGTACACCGGGGAGCTGTTTTTT.

The chain is built from TRBV11-3 and TRBJ2-2; 7 nucleotides align to TRBD1. Losses at the gene ends were 5 bases for V and 2 bases for J; bases not matched to a gene: 5. CDR3 size: 15 residues. CDR1 and CDR2 from the germline V gene are SGHNT and YENEEA. The CDR3 spells CASSPGTANTGELFF. CDR3 in DNA: TGTGCCAGCAGCCCAGGGACAGCTAACACCGGGGAGCTGTTTTTT.

The chain links TRBV6-5 to TRBJ1-3; TRBD1 is a possible D gene (5 bases). The CDR3 is 15 amino acids. CDR1 and CDR2 (germline): MNHEY, SVGAGI. V was trimmed by 6 bases and J by 2 bases, leaving 14 bases between them. The CDR3 sequence: CASRPRGGAGNTIYF. In nucleotides, the CDR3 is TGTGCCAGCAGACCTCGTGGGGGGGCTGGAAACACCATATATTTT.

This chain links TRBV7-2 with TRBJ2-5, with no clear D. Germline assignment: CDR1 SGHTA and CDR2 FQGNSA. V was pared by 3 bases and J by 1 base, with 12 bases between. This CDR3 contains 15 residues. The CDR3 region has the DNA TGTGCCAGCAGCTTGCAGCGACTGAGCCAAGAGACCCAGTACTTC. Translated: CASSLQRLSQETQYF. The complete variable domain, with remaining parts taken from reference TRBV7-2 and TRBJ2-5, reads GAGVSQSPSNKVTEKGKDVELRCDPISGHTALYWYRQSLGQGLEFLIYFQGNSAPDKSGLPSDRFSAERTGGSVSTLTIQRTQQEDSAVYLCASSLQRLSQETQYFGPGTRLLVL.

J is TRBJ2-7 and V is TRBV9, with a tentative D call TRBD1 (6 bases). The V gene lost 2 bases and the J gene lost 6 bases, with 18 bases spanning the gap. Germline lookup yields CDR1 SGDLS and CDR2 YYNGEE. CDR3 length equals 15 residues. DNA for the CDR3: TGTGCCAGCAGCGTTGGCGGGTCAGGGGAAGGCGAGCAGTACTTC. It is translated as CASSVGGSGEGEQYF.

This clone was found once. The V call is TRBV6-1, the J call TRBJ2-3; TRBD1 aligns across 9 bases. With 3 bases clipped from V and 2 bases from J, the junction kept 6 bases outside the gene matches. CDR1 is MNHNS, CDR2 SASEGT, per germline. The CDR3 spans 16 residues. CDR3 sequence: CASSDHRDRVTDTQYF. CDR3 coding DNA: TGTGCCAGCAGTGACCACCGGGACAGGGTCACAGATACGCAGTATTTT.

V and J are TRBV28 and TRBJ1-6; 7 nucleotides align to TRBD1. The CDR3 is 17 residues long. The J segment lost 0 bases and the V segment lost 4 bases, leaving 6 bases of the junction unmatched. Germline CDR1 and CDR2: MDHEN and SYDVKM. CDR3 amino acids: CASSSGQPSSYNSPLHF. The DNA of the CDR3 is TGTGCCAGCAGTTCGGGACAGCCTAGCTCCTATAATTCACCCCTCCACTTT.

The chain recombines TRBV7-2 with TRBJ2-1, with 8 bases fitting TRBD2. The CDR3 is made up of 15 amino acids. Trimming took 3 bases from V and 0 from J; bases not matched to a gene: 1. Germline values: CDR1 SGHTA, CDR2 FQGNSA. This CDR3 is CASSFLAGSYNEQFF. CDR3 nucleotides: TGTGCCAGCAGCTTTCTAGCGGGCTCCTACAATGAGCAGTTCTTC.

The rearrangement uses TRBV20-1 and TRBJ1-2, with D perhaps matching TRBD1 (6 bases). The CDR3 spans 11 residues. From germline, CDR1 is DFQATT and CDR2 SNEGSKA (reference sequence). V lost 2 bases, J lost 8 bases, and 9 bases lay in between. Here the CDR3 DNA reads TGCAGTGCTAGACAGGACAGCGGCTACACCTTC. Amino acid sequence: CSARQDSGYTF.

This clone has more than one count but fewer than ten. The chain carries TRBV2 and TRBJ1-5; 7 bases fit TRBD1. CDR3 length: 15 amino acids. Germline lookup yields CDR1 SNHLY and CDR2 FYNNEI. The J segment lost 5 bases and the V segment lost 7 bases, leaving 11 bases of the junction unmatched. The CDR3 DNA reads TGTGCCAGCACAGTTGGGGGGACAGAGTATCAGCCCCAGCATTTT. Translating it yields CASTVGGTEYQPQHF.

The rearrangement joins TRBV7-3 to TRBJ1-1; 7 bases agree with TRBD1. Per the germline V gene, CDR1 is SGHTA and CDR2 is FQGTGA. Trimming at V came to 5 bases and at J to 5 bases, leaving 11 bases not matched to a gene. The length of the CDR3 is 15 residues. DNA for the CDR3: TGTGCCAGCAGCCTCCGACAGGGTGGAATAACTGAAGCTTTCTTT. Its protein is CASSLRQGGITEAFF.

V gene TRBV6-5 combines with J gene TRBJ1-2; the match to TRBD1 covers 7 bases. Trimming took 4 bases from V and 2 from J; bases not matched to a gene: 1. CDR3 length: 13 amino acids. Germline CDR1 reads MNHEY; CDR2 reads SVGAGI. As DNA, the CDR3 is TGTGCCAGCAGTTCGGGACAGAACTATGGCTACACCTTC. Protein sequence: CASSSGQNYGYTF.

This sequence joins TRBV19 and TRBJ1-6, with D maybe TRBD1 (6 bases). The germline gives CDR1 LNHDA, CDR2 SQIVND (reference sequence). The CDR3 loop spans 13 amino acids. With 6 bases removed from V and 3 bases from J, the gap between germline ends came to 6 bases. The DNA of the CDR3 is TGTGCCAGTAGACAGGGCTATAATTCACCCCTCCACTTT. Amino acids: CASRQGYNSPLHF.

The chain uses TRBV12-5 and TRBJ1-5; no clear D. V shed 3 bases and J shed 5 bases, with 8 bases lying between them. The germline CDR1 and CDR2 sequences are LGHNT and FRNRAP. The CDR3 is made up of 13 amino acids. The CDR3 protein is CASGFREDQPQHF. The DNA of the CDR3 is TGTGCTAGTGGTTTTAGGGAGGATCAGCCCCAGCATTTT.

This sequence joins TRBV5-1 and TRBJ2-1; 8 bases are a match to TRBD1. Germline CDR1 and CDR2: SGHRS and YFSETQ. With 4 bases clipped from V and 0 bases from J, the junction kept 3 bases outside the gene matches. The CDR3 runs to 15 residues. The CDR3 loop reads CASSPGQGSYNEQFF. The CDR3 bases are TGCGCCAGCAGCCCCGGACAGGGCTCCTACAATGAGCAGTTCTTC. Combining the CDR3 with reference TRBV5-1 and TRBJ2-1 gives the whole variable domain KAGVTQTPRYLIKTRGQQVTLSCSPISGHRSVSWYQQTPGQGLQFLFEYFSETQRNKGNFPGRFSGRQFSNSRSEMNVSTLELGDSALYLCASSPGQGSYNEQFFGPGTRLTVL.

This clone was counted a single time. The junction differs from germline at one of its ends, possibly a read error. The rearrangement uses TRBV7-7 and TRBJ2-7; 8 bases are a match to TRBD1. The CDR3 is 15 residues long. Germline V gene data show CDR1 as SSHAT and CDR2 as FNYEAQ (reference sequence). CDR3 amino acids: CASSLDRGASYEQYF. CDR3 nucleotide sequence: TGTGCTAGCAGCTTAGACAGGGGCGCTTCCTACGAGCAGTACTTC.

The gene calls are TRBV2 and TRBJ2-2, with a possible D match to TRBD2 (5 bases). The CDR3 is 13 residues long. The germline V and J ends were trimmed by 3 bases and 7 bases, with 9 bases remaining between them. CDR1 is SNHLY and CDR2 is FYNNEI in the germline V gene. The CDR3 loop is CASSDHEGGELFF. CDR3 nucleotides: TGTGCCAGCAGTGACCATGAGGGCGGGGAGCTGTTTTTT. Complete variable domain (other parts from reference TRBV2 and TRBJ2-2): EPEVTQTPSHQVTQMGQEVILRCVPISNHLYFYWYRQILGQKVEFLVSFYNNEISEKSEIFDDQFSVERPDGSNFTLKIRSTKLEDSAMYFCASSDHEGGELFFGEGSRLTVL.

The chain couples TRBV28 to TRBJ1-1; 10 nucleotides agree with TRBD1. V gave up 6 bases and J gave up 11 bases; unmatched junction bases: 12. Germline V CDR1 and CDR2: MDHEN, SYDVKM. The CDR3 is 14 residues long. The CDR3 DNA sequence: TGTGCCAGCAGACCGGGACAGGGGTGGGCCACCGCTTTCTTT. Protein: CASRPGQGWATAFF. Full variable domain (missing parts from reference TRBV28 and TRBJ1-1): DVKVTQSSRYLVKRTGEKVFLECVQDMDHENMFWYRQDPGLGLRLIYFSYDVKMKEKGDIPEGYSVSREKKERFSLILESASTNQTSMYLCASRPGQGWATAFFGQGTRLTVV.

The rearrangement links TRBV4-1 to TRBJ1-2, with D perhaps matching TRBD1 (5 bases). This CDR3 has 13 residues. Germline V gives CDR1 MGHRA, CDR2 YSYEKL. V was pared by 1 base and J by 4 bases, with 7 bases between. CDR3 nucleotides: TGCGCCAGCAGCCAAGCCCAGGGCTATGGCTACACCTTC. Its translation: CASSQAQGYGYTF.

The CDR3 sequence is CASSLNGDTIYF. The CDR3 nucleotides are TGCGCCAGCAGCTTGAACGGGGACACCATATATTTT. The V gene is TRBV5-1, the J gene TRBJ1-3, with D unresolved. V was cut by 1 base and J by 8 bases, with 7 bases left in between. The germline gives CDR1 SGHRS, CDR2 YFSETQ. The CDR3 contains 12 residues. Complete variable domain (other parts from reference TRBV5-1 and TRBJ1-3): KAGVTQTPRYLIKTRGQQVTLSCSPISGHRSVSWYQQTPGQGLQFLFEYFSETQRNKGNFPGRFSGRQFSNSRSEMNVSTLELGDSALYLCASSLNGDTIYFGEGSWLTVV.

This clone was seen once. The chain uses TRBV5-5 and TRBJ2-3, with D perhaps TRBD1 (6 bases). V was shortened by 5 bases and J by 2 bases, with 15 bases between the two germline ends. This CDR3 has 15 amino acids. Per germline, CDR1 SGHKS and CDR2 YYEKEE (reference sequence). In DNA form, the CDR3 reads TGTGCCAGCAGATCACTGGGACACCTCACAGATACGCAGTATTTT. Protein sequence: CASRSLGHLTDTQYF.

The chain has TRBV19 and TRBJ2-6; 7 bases are a match to TRBD1. Germline-derived CDR1 and CDR2 are LNHDA and SQIVND (reference sequence). V dropped 7 bases and J dropped 0; count of bases not matched to a gene: 6. The CDR3 is made up of 16 amino acids. In DNA form, the CDR3 reads TGTGCCAGTAATGACAGGGTAACCTCTGGGGCCAACGTCCTGACTTTC. Its translation is CASNDRVTSGANVLTF.

This chain connects TRBV7-8 to TRBJ1-3; D may be TRBD1 (5 bases). V shed 5 bases and J shed 3 bases, with 11 bases lying between them. This CDR3 has 14 amino acids. Germline V gives CDR1 SGHVS, CDR2 FQNEAQ. CDR3 DNA sequence: TGTGCCAGCAGCCCAGGGTTATTTGGAAACACCATATATTTT. It specifies CASSPGLFGNTIYF.

This chain joins TRBV6-2 or TRBV6-3 and TRBJ1-6; 9 bases align to TRBD1. V lost 6 bases to trimming and J lost 9 bases; unmatched junction nucleotides: 9. CDR1 is MNHEY and CDR2 is SVGEGT in the germline V gene. There are 15 residues in the CDR3. The CDR3 coding sequence is TGTGCCAGCAGCCCTCCGGGACAGGGTGCTTCACCCCTCCACTTT. Its translation is CASSPPGQGASPLHF.

This sequence joins TRBV7-2 and TRBJ2-3; 11 nucleotides line up with TRBD2. Germline lookup yields CDR1 SGHTA and CDR2 FQGNSA. The junction had 8 bases not matched to a gene; V was cut back by 6 bases and J by 0 bases. The CDR3 is 17 residues long. This chain's CDR3 is CASSYDLAGGSTDTQYF. The DNA for the CDR3 is TGTGCCAGCAGTTATGACCTAGCGGGGGGAAGCACAGATACGCAGTATTTT.

The chain couples TRBV3-1 (or the pseudogene TRBV3-2) to TRBJ1-3, with D maybe TRBD1 (5 bases). Germline V gene data show CDR1 as LGHDT and CDR2 as YNNKEL (reference sequence). V was clipped by 2 bases and J by 5 bases, with 10 bases between them. The CDR3 covers 14 residues. In nucleotides, the CDR3 is TGTGCCAGCAGCCAATTCGGGGGTCGAAACACCATATATTTT. It is translated as CASSQFGGRNTIYF.

This chain joins TRBV7-2 and TRBJ2-3; TRBD2 aligns across 7 bases. CDR1 SGHTA and CDR2 FQGNSA come from the germline V gene. The CDR3 contains 18 residues. After removal of 2 bases from V and 1 base from J, the junction contained 12 bases not matched to a gene. The CDR3 spells CASSLTRTSLKGTDTQYF. In nucleotides, the CDR3 is TGTGCCAGCAGCTTAACGAGGACTAGTTTAAAGGGCACAGATACGCAGTATTTT. Drawing the rest from reference TRBV7-2 and TRBJ2-3, the complete variable domain is GAGVSQSPSNKVTEKGKDVELRCDPISGHTALYWYRQSLGQGLEFLIYFQGNSAPDKSGLPSDRFSAERTGGSVSTLTIQRTQQEDSAVYLCASSLTRTSLKGTDTQYFGPGTRLTVL.

This rearrangement joins TRBV2 to TRBJ2-7; 8 positions agree with TRBD2. The V segment lost 3 bases and the J segment 3 bases; nucleotides outside the gene matches: 7. The germline CDR1 and CDR2 sequences are SNHLY and FYNNEI. CDR3 length: 15 amino acids. The CDR3 DNA sequence: TGTGCCAGCAGTGAGGGAAGCGGGGGCTTCTACGAGCAGTACTTC. Its translation is CASSEGSGGFYEQYF.

The chain links TRBV5-1 to TRBJ1-5, with 10 bases identical to TRBD1. J lost 3 bases, V lost 0 bases, and 3 bases had no gene match. The CDR3 consists of 16 residues. Germline CDR1 and CDR2: SGHRS and YFSETQ. In DNA form, the CDR3 reads TGCGCCAGCAGCTTGGGGGACAGGGGCTTCAATCAGCCCCAGCATTTT. Translating gives CASSLGDRGFNQPQHF.